These 10 T cell receptor beta chains came from one sample sequenced in a study of regulatory T cells in long-lasting Graves disease. As to time point: persistent/refractory GD, antithyroid drugs over 5 years with positive TRAb. PBMCs were the source of the RNA used for TCR sequencing. With iRepertoire HTBI primers and Arm-PCR of CDR3 regions, TCR beta libraries were built. TCRdb fed the multiplex PCR reads into MiXCR, producing one record per CDR3 protein. Of around 460,000 distinct CDR3 sequences listed, about 20% are singletons. This specimen was peripheral blood mononuclear cells (PBMCs), taken when the disease was refractory, from a patient treated with antithyroid drugs. Source of these receptors: a female donor with Graves disease.

This clonotype occurred once. A much larger clone differs by one base, so this may be a read error. The V call is TRBV14, the J call TRBJ2-5, with D possibly matching TRBD2 (5 bases). CDR3 length: 14 amino acids. Looked up from germline, CDR1 is SGHDN and CDR2 is FVKESK. CDR3 nucleotide sequence: TGTACCAGCAGCTCGGGGTGGGCCGTGGAGACCCAGTACTTC. Residues: CTSSSGWAVETQYF.

This chain uses TRBV7-9 with TRBJ2-1; 7 nucleotides align to TRBD1. The CDR3 has 13 amino acids. V lost 6 bases and J lost 6; bases outside the gene matches: 5. Germline CDR1 and CDR2: SEHNR and FQNEAQ (reference sequence). Written as DNA, the CDR3 is TGTGCCAGCAGTTATCCAGGGGGCAATGAGCAGTTCTTC. Encoded protein: CASSYPGGNEQFF.

This clonotype was recorded at least ten times. The rearrangement uses TRBV24-1 and TRBJ2-5, with TRBD1 as a possible D gene (6 bases). V was trimmed by 3 bases and J by 1 base, leaving 14 bases between them. There are 16 residues in the CDR3. The V gene's germline CDR1 is KGHDR and CDR2 SFDVKD. The CDR3 DNA follows: TGTGCCACCAGTGATCTCTCTTCAGGGGCCCAAGAGACCCAGTACTTC. Its translation: CATSDLSSGAQETQYF.

This clonotype was seen a handful of times. The chain is built from TRBV12-3 or TRBV12-4 and TRBJ1-3; D perhaps matches TRBD1 (5 bases). This CDR3 has 16 amino acids. Trimming shortened V by 3 bases and J by 0 bases, and 12 bases separated the two germline ends. CDR3 coding DNA: TGTGCCAGCAGTTTCGGGGGATCCGGCTCTGGAAACACCATATATTTT. It codes for CASSFGGSGSGNTIYF.

This clonotype was counted between two and nine times. The genes are TRBV19 and TRBJ1-5; 8 bases are shared with TRBD1. The CDR3 contains 15 residues. Per germline, CDR1 LNHDA and CDR2 SQIVND (reference sequence). V was clipped by 5 bases and J by 6 bases; unmatched bases: 9. CDR3 region: CASSAKGQGAQPQHF. The CDR3 DNA reads as TGTGCCAGTAGTGCAAAAGGACAGGGCGCTCAGCCCCAGCATTTT.

In this sample, this clonotype turned up many times. This sequence joins TRBV20-1 and TRBJ1-2, with 9 bases that match TRBD1. The trim removed 2 bases at V and 2 bases at J, leaving 0 bases unmatched. The CDR3 length is 13 residues. Germline assignment: CDR1 DFQATT and CDR2 SNEGSKA (reference sequence). The CDR3 DNA reads as TGCAGTGCTAGAACAGGGGGCAACTATGGCTACACCTTC. This encodes CSARTGGNYGYTF.

The V gene is TRBV19, the J gene TRBJ1-1, with D hard to call. The germline V gene encodes CDR1 LNHDA and CDR2 SQIVND (reference sequence). Trimming cost V 6 bases and J 0 bases, with 17 bases left between them. This CDR3 spans 16 amino acids. Here the CDR3 reads CASSPIGREMNTEAFF. The CDR3 DNA is TGTGCCAGTAGCCCCATTGGAAGGGAGATGAACACTGAAGCTTTCTTT.

V and J are TRBV7-9 and TRBJ2-5; possibly TRBD1 or TRBD2 for D (5 bases each). Trimming left V 4 bases short and J 5 bases short, with 14 bases between. Per germline, CDR1 SEHNR and CDR2 FQNEAQ (reference sequence). The CDR3 has 14 residues. CDR3 nucleotide sequence: TGTGCCAGCAGCTCCGTGGTGGGGACGGAGACCCAGTACTTC. It encodes CASSSVVGTETQYF.

This clonotype was seen ten or more times. The chain couples TRBV28 to TRBJ2-7; 7 nucleotides match TRBD1. V was pared by 5 bases and J by 5 bases, with 9 bases of the junction left unmatched. CDR1 and CDR2 from the germline V gene are MDHEN and SYDVKM. This CDR3 comprises 14 residues. This CDR3 is CASSKGQQGNEQYF. The DNA of the CDR3 is TGTGCCAGCAGTAAGGGCCAACAGGGGAACGAGCAGTACTTC.

This clonotype came up many times. The chain joins TRBV7-9 to TRBJ1-4; no definite D call. This CDR3 is 12 amino acids long. V was clipped by 6 bases and J by 5 bases, with 7 bases between them. Germline loops: CDR1 SEHNR, CDR2 FQNEAQ (reference sequence). The CDR3 sequence: CASSFTNEKLFF. DNA for the CDR3: TGTGCCAGCAGTTTCACGAATGAAAAACTGTTTTTT.